The 15 T cell receptor beta chains below were found in one sample sequenced in a study of T cell repertoires in cytomegalovirus infection. TCRdb passed the reads through MiXCR, listing each CDR3 protein once. The sample contains over 450,000 distinct CDR3 sequences, roughly 10% of which appear only once. Sequencing was carried out using PBMCs. The origin of the receptors is a human donor in good health (CMV status not recorded). Some clones in this sample may be carry-over from other donors' samples.

This clonotype has ten or more counts. The chain combines TRBV7-6 with TRBJ2-3; either TRBD1 or TRBD2 may supply D (6 bases each). Trimming took 4 bases from V and 3 from J, leaving 14 bases between them. CDR3 length: 15 amino acids. Germline assignment: CDR1 SGHVS and CDR2 FNYEAQ. The CDR3 region has the DNA TGTGCCAGCAGCTCCGACAGGAGGGGGACAGATACGCAGTATTTT. Its translation is CASSSDRRGTDTQYF. Filled out from reference TRBV7-6 and TRBJ2-3, the complete variable domain reads GAGVSQSPRYKVTKRGQDVALRCDPISGHVSLYWYRQALGQGPEFLTYFNYEAQQDKSGLPNDRFSAERPEGSISTLTIQRTEQRDSAMYRCASSSDRRGTDTQYFGPGTRLTVL.

This clonotype was counted ten times or more. The CDR3 region has the DNA TGTGCCAGCAGTTACAGGGACAGCTACGAGCAGTACTTC. This gives the protein CASSYRDSYEQYF. The rearrangement uses TRBV6-2 or TRBV6-3 and TRBJ2-7, with 7 positions matching TRBD1. The CDR3 covers 13 residues. J gave up 3 bases and V 2 bases, and 1 base lay outside the gene matches. The germline gives CDR1 MNHEY, CDR2 SVGEGT.

This clonotype turned up a few times. The V gene is TRBV12-3 or TRBV12-4, the J gene TRBJ1-2; D unclear. The CDR3 runs 13 residues. The V gene lost 9 bases and the J gene lost 1 base, with 12 bases spanning the gap. In DNA, the CDR3 is TGTGCCAGTGGCCTTTCTTATAACTATGGCTACACCTTC. Translated, it gives CASGLSYNYGYTF.

In the case of this clonotype: Sequence at one end of the junction differs from germline and may be a read error. This chain uses TRBV4-2 with TRBJ1-3; D gene uncertain. This CDR3 is built from 15 residues. CDR1 is LGHNA, CDR2 YNFKEQ, per germline. CDR3 amino acids: CASRKEDFSGSTIYF. CDR3 DNA: TGTGCCAGCAGGAAGGAGGACTTCTCTGGAAGCACCATATATTTT.

This clonotype was seen repeatedly, ten times or more. This chain connects TRBV7-8 to TRBJ2-5; the match to TRBD2 covers 12 bases. V was pared by 3 bases and J by 5 bases, with 7 bases of the junction left unmatched. Germline values: CDR1 SGHVS, CDR2 FQNEAQ. CDR3 length equals 16 residues. The CDR3: CASSFRLAGVWETQYF. The CDR3 DNA is TGTGCCAGCAGCTTCCGACTAGCGGGAGTTTGGGAGACCCAGTACTTC. Filled out from reference TRBV7-8 and TRBJ2-5, the complete variable domain reads GAGVSQSPRYKVAKRGQDVALRCDPISGHVSLFWYQQALGQGPEFLTYFQNEAQLDKSGLPSDRFFAERPEGSVSTLKIQRTQQEDSAVYLCASSFRLAGVWETQYFGPGTRLLVL.

This clonotype was seen only a few times. The J gene is TRBJ2-1, the V gene TRBV9; D remains ambiguous. V shed 0 bases and J shed 8 bases, with 9 bases lying between them. Germline V gene lookup returns CDR1 SGDLS and CDR2 YYNGEE. This CDR3 is built from 13 residues. The CDR3 region is CASSVEGWDEQFF. In DNA form, the CDR3 reads TGTGCCAGCAGCGTAGAGGGCTGGGATGAGCAGTTCTTC.

This clonotype occurred many times. This chain connects TRBV28 to TRBJ2-1; the D gene is possibly TRBD2 (7 bases). With 5 bases removed from V and 5 bases from J, the gap between germline ends came to 16 bases. Germline V gene data show CDR1 as MDHEN and CDR2 as SYDVKM. CDR3 size: 15 residues. The CDR3 nucleotides are TGTGCCAGCAGTACCCTTGGCGGGGGCCACAATGAGCAGTTCTTC. It yields the protein CASSTLGGGHNEQFF.

This clonotype was recorded at least ten times. The chain recombines TRBV28 with TRBJ2-7; no firm D call. From germline, CDR1 is MDHEN and CDR2 SYDVKM. There are 17 residues in the CDR3. Trimming pared 2 bases from V and 3 bases from J, leaving 20 bases between. CDR3: CASSLEVRTVVLYEQYF. For the CDR3, the DNA is TGTGCCAGCAGTTTAGAGGTCAGAACAGTAGTCCTCTACGAGCAGTACTTC.

The chain is built from TRBV11-3 and TRBJ2-3, with 12 bases matching TRBD2. Germline assignment: CDR1 SGHNT and CDR2 YENEEA. This CDR3 is built from 17 residues. After removal of 1 base from V and 5 bases from J, the junction contained 7 bases not matched to a gene. The CDR3 region has the DNA TGTGCCAGCAGCTTAGCTCGACTAGCGGGAGAAGTAGATACGCAGTATTTT. It specifies CASSLARLAGEVDTQYF.

This clonotype was seen repeatedly, ten times or more. The chain employs TRBV7-8 and TRBJ2-7; D might be TRBD1 (6 bases). This CDR3 contains 16 residues. CDR1 and CDR2 (germline): SGHVS, FQNEAQ. V was pared by 1 base and J by 4 bases, with 17 bases between. The CDR3 sequence is CASSLGAQGISYEQYF. The CDR3 region has the DNA TGTGCCAGCAGCTTAGGGGCACAGGGAATTTCTTACGAGCAGTACTTC.

This clonotype was counted many times. The rearrangement uses TRBV19 and TRBJ1-4, with 9 bases matching TRBD1. The ends lost 7 bases at V and 3 bases at J; junction bases unmatched: 12. CDR1 and CDR2 from the germline V gene are LNHDA and SQIVND (reference sequence). The CDR3 length is 17 residues. CDR3 nucleotide sequence: TGTGCCAGTACTCCGACAGGGGGTCTATTGTCTAATGAAAAACTGTTTTTT. Amino acid sequence: CASTPTGGLLSNEKLFF.

This clonotype was counted many times. This chain links TRBV7-2 with TRBJ2-3; TRBD2 aligns across 12 bases. The CDR3 contains 15 residues. Germline CDR1 reads SGHTA; CDR2 reads FQGNSA. V shed 1 base, J shed 11 bases, and the junction held 7 bases outside the gene matches. The CDR3 DNA follows: TGTGCCAGCAGCTTAGAGGCCCTAGCGGGAGGGAGGCAGTATTTT. As protein: CASSLEALAGGRQYF.

This clonotype was recorded many times. The V and J genes are TRBV7-8 and TRBJ2-2; tentatively, D is TRBD1 or TRBD2 (5 bases each). The CDR3 has 17 residues. Trimming stripped 1 base from V and 0 bases from J, with 12 bases between. From germline, CDR1 is SGHVS and CDR2 FQNEAQ. The CDR3, as DNA: TGTGCCAGCAGCTTAGGGGTGCTGGGACCGAACACCGGGGAGCTGTTTTTT. It specifies CASSLGVLGPNTGELFF.

The chain carries TRBV28 and TRBJ1-1; 9 bases match TRBD1. CDR3 length equals 14 residues. The V and J ends lost 1 base and 8 bases, in that order; junction bases with no gene match: 5. From germline, CDR1 is MDHEN and CDR2 SYDVKM. The CDR3 loop reads CASSLYLQGAEAFF. CDR3 nucleotides: TGTGCCAGCAGTTTATACTTACAGGGGGCGGAAGCTTTCTTT.

This clonotype was counted many times. The chain has TRBV27 and TRBJ2-4; no clear D gene. There are 14 residues in the CDR3. Per the germline V gene, CDR1 is MNHEY and CDR2 is SMNVEV (reference sequence). V gave up 3 bases and J gave up 4 bases, with 10 bases separating them. The CDR3, as DNA: TGTGCCAGCAGTTTCAATAGCCGGAAAAACATTCAGTACTTC. This translates into CASSFNSRKNIQYF.